This T cell receptor (beta chain) appears in the sequencing data of a study of blood T cells in healthy people across ages. This clonotype was counted only a few times. Its cognate antigen is unknown. Peripheral blood, ten milliliters per donor, was collected. Sample-barcoded 5' priming and a J-beta primer mix drove a second PCR of about 6 to 11 cycles. MiXCR, run by TCRdb on the 5' RACE reads, gives a single entry per CDR3 protein. The sample carries roughly 570,000 distinct CDR3 sequences, 25% to 30% recorded once. General study results and limits: Versus aged donors, long-lived donors had higher diversity and more naive CD4+ cells. TCR beta diversity tracked closely with naive T cell percentage. With donor CMV status unknown, expanded clonotype changes were possibly confounded.

The CDR3 runs to 14 residues. Trimming stripped 1 base from V and 0 bases from J, with 7 bases between. The germline CDR1 and CDR2 sequences are MGHRA and YSYEKL. Sample: blood. The receptor was derived from a woman aged 65 to 85 in good health. The rearrangement joins TRBV4-1 to TRBJ2-7; no clear D gene. The CDR3 sequence is CASSQVFSSYEQYF. CDR3 DNA: TGCGCCAGCAGCCAAGTGTTCAGCTCCTACGAGCAGTACTTC.